This TCR beta chain was profiled in a study of CD8 T cells in ankylosing spondylitis. Each CDR3 protein is one row after TCRdb ran MiXCR on the 5' RACE reads. The table includes under 200,000 distinct CDR3 sequences, around 9.6% detected once. The CDR3 sequence is 13 residues long. Germline V gene lookup returns CDR1 MGHDK and CDR2 SYGVNS. Trimming cost V 4 bases and J 2 bases, with 8 bases left between them. Sample: blood, either unsorted or a sorted T cell fraction (not recorded which). The source is a female donor with ankylosing spondylitis or in good health (not recorded which). The chain has TRBV25-1 and TRBJ1-1; tentative D call: TRBD1 (6 bases). CDR3 nucleotides: TGTGCCAGCAGTGCCAGGGGAAACACTGAAGCTTTCTTT. Its translation: CASSARGNTEAFF.